This T cell receptor (beta chain) was observed in a study of blood T cell repertoires in COVID-19. This CDR3 is 14 amino acids long. The V gene end was trimmed by 0 bases and the J gene end by 4 bases; junction bases not matched to a gene: 1. Per germline, CDR1 ENHRY and CDR2 SYGVKD. Here immunoSEQ multiplex PCR was the method, and the copy in TCRdb shows in-frame clones only, minus some. The sample records 30,000 to 40,000 clones, 90% being singletons. The TCR sequence derives from a man aged 60-69 years with active or convalescent COVID-19. V gene TRBV10-3 combines with J gene TRBJ1-1; TRBD1 matches 8 bases. The sequenced sample was peripheral blood. For the CDR3, the DNA is TGTGCCATCAGTGAGTCTCAGGGGGCCACTGAAGCTTTCTTT. Protein: CAISESQGATEAFF.